The source of this T cell receptor beta chain is a study of T cells in localized non-small cell lung cancer. A note on this clone: Its target is not known.

V lost 5 bases, J lost 9 bases, and 8 bases stayed unmatched. The CDR3 contains 15 residues. The V gene's germline CDR1 is SGHTA and CDR2 FQGNSA. Study-wide results and limits: Highest T cell clonality was seen in uninvolved adjacent lung, surpassing that measured in tumor. Sequencing was restricted to one tumor region; therefore, heterogeneity remains possible. Density of T cells in blood, when higher, went with longer overall survival. Adjacent lung had a median approximately 50 of the 100 largest tumor clones.

Generated by immunoSEQ multiplex PCR, the TCRdb table keeps only in-frame clones and is missing some. The data show 90,000 to 100,000 clones, approximately 91% seen once. V is TRBV7-2 and J is TRBJ2-1; 12 nucleotides agree with TRBD2. The TCR comes from a woman aged 40-69 years with stage II squamous cell lung carcinoma. Sequenced here: PBMCs, sampled before any cancer treatment. The DNA for the CDR3 is TGTGCCAGCAGCGTCGGACTAGCGGGGACCGGTGAGCAGTTCTTC. This gives the protein CASSVGLAGTGEQFF.